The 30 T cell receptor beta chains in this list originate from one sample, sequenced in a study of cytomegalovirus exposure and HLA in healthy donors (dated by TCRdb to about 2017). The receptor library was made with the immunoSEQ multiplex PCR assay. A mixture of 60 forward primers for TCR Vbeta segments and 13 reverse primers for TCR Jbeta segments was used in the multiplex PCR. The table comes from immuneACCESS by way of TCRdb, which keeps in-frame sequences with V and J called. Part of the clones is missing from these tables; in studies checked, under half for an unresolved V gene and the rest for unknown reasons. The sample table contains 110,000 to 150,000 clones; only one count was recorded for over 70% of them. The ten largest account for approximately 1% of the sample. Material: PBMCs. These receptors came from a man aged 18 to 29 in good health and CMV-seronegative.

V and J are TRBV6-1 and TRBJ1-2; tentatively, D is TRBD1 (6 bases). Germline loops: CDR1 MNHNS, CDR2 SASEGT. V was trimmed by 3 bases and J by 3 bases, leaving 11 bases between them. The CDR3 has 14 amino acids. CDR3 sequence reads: CASSEDGGHYGYTF. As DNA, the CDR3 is TGTGCCAGCAGTGAGGATGGGGGCCACTATGGCTACACCTTC.

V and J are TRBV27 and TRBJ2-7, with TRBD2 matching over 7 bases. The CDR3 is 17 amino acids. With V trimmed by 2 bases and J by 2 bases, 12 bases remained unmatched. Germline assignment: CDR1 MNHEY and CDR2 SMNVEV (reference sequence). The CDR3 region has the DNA TGTGCCAGCAGTTTAAAGGGGCGGGGGTCCGACACCTACGAGCAGTACTTC. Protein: CASSLKGRGSDTYEQYF.

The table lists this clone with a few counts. The CDR3 is CASSSRRQGSSGNTIYF. The CDR3 DNA sequence: TGTGCCAGCAGCTCCAGACGACAGGGGAGCTCTGGAAACACCATATATTTT. This chain connects TRBV7-8 to TRBJ1-3, with 8 bases that match TRBD1. Losses at the gene ends were 4 bases for V and 0 bases for J; bases not matched to a gene: 8. The CDR3 totals 17 residues. In germline, CDR1 is SGHVS, CDR2 FQNEAQ.

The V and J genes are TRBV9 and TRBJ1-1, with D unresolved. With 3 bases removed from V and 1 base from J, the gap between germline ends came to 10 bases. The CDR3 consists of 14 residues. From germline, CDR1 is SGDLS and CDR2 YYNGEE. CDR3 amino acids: CASSAEVGNTEAFF. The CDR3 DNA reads TGTGCCAGCAGCGCGGAGGTTGGGAACACTGAAGCTTTCTTT.

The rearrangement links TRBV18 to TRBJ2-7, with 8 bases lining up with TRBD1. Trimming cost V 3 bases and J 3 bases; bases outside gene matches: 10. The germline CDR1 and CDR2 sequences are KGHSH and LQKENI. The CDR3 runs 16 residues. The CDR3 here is CASSPQGQVGGYEQYF. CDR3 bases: TGTGCCAGCTCACCCCAGGGACAGGTAGGAGGCTACGAGCAGTACTTC.

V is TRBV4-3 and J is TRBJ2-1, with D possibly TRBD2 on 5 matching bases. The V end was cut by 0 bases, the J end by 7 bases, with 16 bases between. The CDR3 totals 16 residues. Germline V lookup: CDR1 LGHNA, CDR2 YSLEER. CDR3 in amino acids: CASSQDPRLRRNEQFF. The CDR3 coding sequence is TGCGCCAGCAGCCAAGATCCCCGATTGAGGAGGAATGAGCAGTTCTTC.

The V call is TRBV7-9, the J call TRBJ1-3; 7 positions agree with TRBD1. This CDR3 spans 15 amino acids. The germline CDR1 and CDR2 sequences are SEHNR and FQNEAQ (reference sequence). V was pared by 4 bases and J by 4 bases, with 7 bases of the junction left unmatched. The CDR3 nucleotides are TGTGCCAGCAGCTCGCCGACAGGGTTCGGAAACACCATATATTTT. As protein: CASSSPTGFGNTIYF.

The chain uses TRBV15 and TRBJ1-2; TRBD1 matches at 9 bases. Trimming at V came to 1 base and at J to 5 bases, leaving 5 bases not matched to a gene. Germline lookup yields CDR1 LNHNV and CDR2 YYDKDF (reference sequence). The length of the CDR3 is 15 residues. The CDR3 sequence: CATSRAGQGFYGYTF. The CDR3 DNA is TGTGCCACCAGCAGAGCGGGACAGGGCTTTTATGGCTACACCTTC.

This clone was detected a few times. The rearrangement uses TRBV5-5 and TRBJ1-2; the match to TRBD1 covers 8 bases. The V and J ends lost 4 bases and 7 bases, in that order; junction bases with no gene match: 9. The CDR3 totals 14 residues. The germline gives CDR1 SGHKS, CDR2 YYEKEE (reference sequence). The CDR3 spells CASSRGTGDRGYTF. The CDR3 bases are TGTGCCAGCAGCCGTGGGACAGGAGACCGTGGCTACACCTTC.

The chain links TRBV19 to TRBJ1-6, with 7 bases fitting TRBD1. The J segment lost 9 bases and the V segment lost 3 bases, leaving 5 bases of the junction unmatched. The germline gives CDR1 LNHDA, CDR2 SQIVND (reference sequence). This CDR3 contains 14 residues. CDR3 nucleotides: TGTGCCAGTAGTATGCGACAGGGTGGTTCACCCCTCCACTTT. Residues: CASSMRQGGSPLHF.

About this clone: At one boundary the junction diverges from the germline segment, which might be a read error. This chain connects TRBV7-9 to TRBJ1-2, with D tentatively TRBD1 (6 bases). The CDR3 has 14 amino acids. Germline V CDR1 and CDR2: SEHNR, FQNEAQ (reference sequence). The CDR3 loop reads CSSSSPLGAYGYTF. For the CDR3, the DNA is TGTTCCAGCAGCTCCCCTTTGGGGGCGTATGGCTACACCTTC.

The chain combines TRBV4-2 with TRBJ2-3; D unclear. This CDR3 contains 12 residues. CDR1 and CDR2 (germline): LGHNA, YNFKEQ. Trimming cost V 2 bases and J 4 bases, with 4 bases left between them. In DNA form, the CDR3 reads TGTGCCAGCAGCCAAACAGCAGATACGCAGTATTTT. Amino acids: CASSQTADTQYF.

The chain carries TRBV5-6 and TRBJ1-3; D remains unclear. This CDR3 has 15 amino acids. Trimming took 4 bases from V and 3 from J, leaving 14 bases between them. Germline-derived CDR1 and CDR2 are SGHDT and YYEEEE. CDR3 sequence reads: CASSRYRLDGNTIYF. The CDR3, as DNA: TGTGCCAGCAGCCGATACCGACTAGATGGAAACACCATATATTTT. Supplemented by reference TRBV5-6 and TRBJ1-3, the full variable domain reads DAGVTQSPTHLIKTRGQQVTLRCSPKSGHDTVSWYQQALGQGPQFIFQYYEEEERQRGNFPDRFSGHQFPNYSSELNVNALLLGDSALYLCASSRYRLDGNTIYFGEGSWLTVV.

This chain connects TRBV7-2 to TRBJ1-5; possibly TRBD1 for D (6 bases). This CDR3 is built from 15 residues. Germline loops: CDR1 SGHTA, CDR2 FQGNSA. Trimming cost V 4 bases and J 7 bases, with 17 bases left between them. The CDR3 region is CASSSEGGLGQPQHF. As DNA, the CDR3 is TGTGCCAGCAGCTCAGAGGGGGGGCTAGGCCAGCCCCAGCATTTT.

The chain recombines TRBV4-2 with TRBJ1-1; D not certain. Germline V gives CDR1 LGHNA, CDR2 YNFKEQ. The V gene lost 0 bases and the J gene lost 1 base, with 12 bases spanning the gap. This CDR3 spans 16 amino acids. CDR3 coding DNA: TGTGCCAGCAGCCAAGATTTAAGCGCCCCGAACACTGAAGCTTTCTTT. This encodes CASSQDLSAPNTEAFF.

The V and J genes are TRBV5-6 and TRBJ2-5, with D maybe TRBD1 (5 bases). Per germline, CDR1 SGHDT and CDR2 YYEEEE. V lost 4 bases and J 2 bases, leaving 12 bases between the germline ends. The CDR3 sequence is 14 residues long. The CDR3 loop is CASSVGRYQETQYF. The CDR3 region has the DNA TGTGCCAGCAGCGTGGGGCGGTATCAAGAGACCCAGTACTTC.

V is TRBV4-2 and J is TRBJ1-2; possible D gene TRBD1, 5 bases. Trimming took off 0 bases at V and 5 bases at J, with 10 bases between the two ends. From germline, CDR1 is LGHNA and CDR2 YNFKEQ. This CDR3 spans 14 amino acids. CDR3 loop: CASSQDYRKYGYTF. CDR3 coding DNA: TGTGCCAGCAGCCAAGACTACAGGAAATATGGCTACACCTTC.

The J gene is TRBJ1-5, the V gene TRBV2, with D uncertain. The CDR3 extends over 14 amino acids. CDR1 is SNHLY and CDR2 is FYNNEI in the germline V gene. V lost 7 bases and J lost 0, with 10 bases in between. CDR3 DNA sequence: TGTGCCAGCACCAGCCTAGATAGCAATCAGCCCCAGCATTTT. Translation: CASTSLDSNQPQHF.

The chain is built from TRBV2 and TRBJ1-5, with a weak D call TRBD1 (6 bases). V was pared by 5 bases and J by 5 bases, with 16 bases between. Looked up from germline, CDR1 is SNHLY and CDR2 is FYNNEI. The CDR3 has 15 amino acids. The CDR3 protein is CASSLDRITYQPQHF. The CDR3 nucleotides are TGTGCCAGCAGTCTAGACAGGATTACTTATCAGCCCCAGCATTTT.

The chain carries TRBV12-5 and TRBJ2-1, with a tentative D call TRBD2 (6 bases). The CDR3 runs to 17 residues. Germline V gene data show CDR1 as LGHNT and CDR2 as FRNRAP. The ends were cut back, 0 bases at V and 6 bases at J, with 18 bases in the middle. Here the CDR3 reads CASGLVPPGRDANEQFF. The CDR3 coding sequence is TGTGCTAGTGGTTTGGTACCCCCTGGGCGGGACGCCAATGAGCAGTTCTTC.

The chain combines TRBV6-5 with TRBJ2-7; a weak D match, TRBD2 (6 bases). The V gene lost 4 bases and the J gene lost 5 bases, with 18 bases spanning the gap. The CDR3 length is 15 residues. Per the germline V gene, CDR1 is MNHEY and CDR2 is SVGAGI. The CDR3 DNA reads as TGTGCCAGCAGTTCAACGGGACTGGCGGCCGACGAGCAGTACTTC. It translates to CASSSTGLAADEQYF.

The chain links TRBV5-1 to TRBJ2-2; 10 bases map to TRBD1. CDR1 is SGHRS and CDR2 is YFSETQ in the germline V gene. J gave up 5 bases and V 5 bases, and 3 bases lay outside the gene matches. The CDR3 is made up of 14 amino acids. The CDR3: CASRRGQGTGELFF. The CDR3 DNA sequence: TGCGCCAGCAGGAGGGGACAGGGGACCGGGGAGCTGTTTTTT.

This CDR3 is CASGTDRAGEQYF. Written as DNA, the CDR3 is TGTGCTAGTGGAACTGACAGGGCTGGCGAGCAGTACTTC. V usage is TRBV12-5 and J usage is TRBJ2-7; the match to TRBD1 covers 7 bases. V shed 6 bases, J shed 6 bases, and the junction held 8 bases outside the gene matches. Germline V CDR1 and CDR2: LGHNT, FRNRAP. This CDR3 spans 13 amino acids. Based on the CDR3 plus reference TRBV12-5 and TRBJ2-7, the full variable domain is DARVTQTPRHKVTEMGQEVTMRCQPILGHNTVFWYRQTMMQGLELLAYFRNRAPLDDSGMPKDRFSAEMPDATLATLKIQPSEPRDSAVYFCASGTDRAGEQYFGPGTRLTVT.

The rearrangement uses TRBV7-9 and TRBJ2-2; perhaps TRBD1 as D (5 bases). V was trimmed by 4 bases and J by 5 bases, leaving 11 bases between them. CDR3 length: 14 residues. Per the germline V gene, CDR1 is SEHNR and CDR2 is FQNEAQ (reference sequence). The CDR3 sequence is CASSSRTPTGELFF. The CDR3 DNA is TGTGCCAGCAGCTCTCGGACACCGACCGGGGAGCTGTTTTTT.

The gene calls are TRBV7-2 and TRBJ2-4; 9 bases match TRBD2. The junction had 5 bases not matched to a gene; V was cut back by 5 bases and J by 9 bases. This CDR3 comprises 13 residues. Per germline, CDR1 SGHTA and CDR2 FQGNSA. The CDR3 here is CASSGGGALIQYF. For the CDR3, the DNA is TGTGCCAGCAGCGGCGGGGGGGCCCTCATTCAGTACTTC.

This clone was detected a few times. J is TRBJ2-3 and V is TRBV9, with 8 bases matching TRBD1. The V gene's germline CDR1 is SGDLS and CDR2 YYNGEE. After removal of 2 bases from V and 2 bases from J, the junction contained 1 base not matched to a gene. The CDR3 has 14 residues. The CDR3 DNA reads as TGTGCCAGCAGCGTGGACAGGGTCACAGATACGCAGTATTTT. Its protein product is CASSVDRVTDTQYF.

Here the CDR3 DNA reads TGTGCCAGCAGTTTCGGACAGGGGGCGCGAGGCTACACCTTC. Translation gives CASSFGQGARGYTF. The chain couples TRBV6-5 to TRBJ1-2; 11 bases match TRBD1. Germline values: CDR1 MNHEY, CDR2 SVGAGI. V shed 4 bases, J shed 8 bases, and the junction held 6 bases outside the gene matches. The CDR3 spans 14 residues.

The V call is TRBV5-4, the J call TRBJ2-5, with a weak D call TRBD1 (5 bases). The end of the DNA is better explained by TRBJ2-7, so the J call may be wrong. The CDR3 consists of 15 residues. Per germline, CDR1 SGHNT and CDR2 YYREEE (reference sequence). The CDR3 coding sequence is TGTGCCAGCAGCCCTGGGCAGGGAAGGTTCTACGAGCAGTACTTC. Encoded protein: CASSPGQGRFYEQYF.

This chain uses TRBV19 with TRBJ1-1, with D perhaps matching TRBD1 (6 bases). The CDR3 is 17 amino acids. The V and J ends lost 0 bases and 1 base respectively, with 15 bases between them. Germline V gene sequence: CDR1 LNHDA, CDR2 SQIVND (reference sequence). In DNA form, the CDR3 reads TGTGCCAGTAGTATAGATTTTGGGGGGGGCTGGAACACTGAAGCTTTCTTT. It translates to CASSIDFGGGWNTEAFF.

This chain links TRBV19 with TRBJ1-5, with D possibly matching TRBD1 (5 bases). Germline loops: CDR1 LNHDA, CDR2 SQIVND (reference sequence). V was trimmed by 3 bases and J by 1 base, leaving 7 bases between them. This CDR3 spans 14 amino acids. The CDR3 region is CASSMEGSNQPQHF. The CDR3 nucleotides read TGTGCCAGTAGTATGGAGGGGAGCAATCAGCCCCAGCATTTT.